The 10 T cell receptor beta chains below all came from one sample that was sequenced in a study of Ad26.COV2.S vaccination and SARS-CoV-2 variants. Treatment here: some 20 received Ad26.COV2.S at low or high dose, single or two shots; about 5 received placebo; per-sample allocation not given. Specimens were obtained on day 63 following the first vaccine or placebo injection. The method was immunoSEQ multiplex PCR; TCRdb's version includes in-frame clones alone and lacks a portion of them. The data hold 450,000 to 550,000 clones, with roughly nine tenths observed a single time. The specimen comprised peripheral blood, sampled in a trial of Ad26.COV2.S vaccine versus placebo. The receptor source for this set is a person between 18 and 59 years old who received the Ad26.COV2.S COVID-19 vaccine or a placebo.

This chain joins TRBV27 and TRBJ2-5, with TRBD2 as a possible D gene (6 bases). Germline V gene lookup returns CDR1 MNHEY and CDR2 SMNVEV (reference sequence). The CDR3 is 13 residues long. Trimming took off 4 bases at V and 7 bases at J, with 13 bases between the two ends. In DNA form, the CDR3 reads TGTGCCAGCAGTTCGGCCATGGGGGGGACCCAGTACTTC. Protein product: CASSSAMGGTQYF.

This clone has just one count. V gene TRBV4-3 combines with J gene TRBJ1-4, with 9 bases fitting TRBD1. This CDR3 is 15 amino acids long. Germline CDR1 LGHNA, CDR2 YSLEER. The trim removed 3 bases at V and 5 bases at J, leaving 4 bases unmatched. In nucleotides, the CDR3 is TGCGCCAGCAGCCACGGAGGGACAGGGAATGAAAAACTGTTTTTT. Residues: CASSHGGTGNEKLFF.

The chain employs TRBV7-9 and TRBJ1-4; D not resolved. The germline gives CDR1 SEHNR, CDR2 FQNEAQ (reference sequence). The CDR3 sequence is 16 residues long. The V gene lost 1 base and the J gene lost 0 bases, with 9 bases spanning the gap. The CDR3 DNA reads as TGTGCCAGCAGCTTAGTGGTAACTGCAACTAATGAAAAACTGTTTTTT. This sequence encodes CASSLVVTATNEKLFF.

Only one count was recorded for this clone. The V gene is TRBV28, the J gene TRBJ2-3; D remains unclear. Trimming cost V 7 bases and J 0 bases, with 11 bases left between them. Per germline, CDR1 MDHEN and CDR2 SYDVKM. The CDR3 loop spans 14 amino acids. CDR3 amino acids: CASKHGTSTDTQYF. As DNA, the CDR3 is TGTGCCAGCAAGCACGGTACTAGCACAGATACGCAGTATTTT.

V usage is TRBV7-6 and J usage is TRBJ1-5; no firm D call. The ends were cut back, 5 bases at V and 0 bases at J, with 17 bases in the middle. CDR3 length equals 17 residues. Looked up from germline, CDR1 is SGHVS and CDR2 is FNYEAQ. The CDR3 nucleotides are TGTGCCAGCAGCCTATACGGTGGGCGCGATAGCAATCAGCCCCAGCATTTT. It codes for CASSLYGGRDSNQPQHF.

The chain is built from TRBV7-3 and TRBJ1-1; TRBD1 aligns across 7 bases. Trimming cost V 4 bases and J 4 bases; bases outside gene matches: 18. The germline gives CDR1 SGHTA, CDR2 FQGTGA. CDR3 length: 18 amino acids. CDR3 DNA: TGTGCCAGCAGCTCCACAGGGGCCCTATTTTCCCCCCTCACTGAAGCTTTCTTT. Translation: CASSSTGALFSPLTEAFF.

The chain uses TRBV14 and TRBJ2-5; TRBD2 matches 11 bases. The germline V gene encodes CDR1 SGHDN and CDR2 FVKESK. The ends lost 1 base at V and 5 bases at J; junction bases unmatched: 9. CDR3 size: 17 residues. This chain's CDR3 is CASSQVLAGVFGETQYF. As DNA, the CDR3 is TGTGCCAGCAGCCAAGTACTAGCGGGAGTGTTTGGTGAGACCCAGTACTTC.

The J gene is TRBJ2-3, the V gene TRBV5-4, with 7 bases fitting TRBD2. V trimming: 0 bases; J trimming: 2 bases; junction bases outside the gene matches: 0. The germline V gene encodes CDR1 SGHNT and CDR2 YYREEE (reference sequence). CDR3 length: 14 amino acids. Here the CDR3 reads CASSLGDYTDTQYF. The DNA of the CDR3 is TGTGCCAGCAGCTTGGGGGACTACACAGATACGCAGTATTTT.

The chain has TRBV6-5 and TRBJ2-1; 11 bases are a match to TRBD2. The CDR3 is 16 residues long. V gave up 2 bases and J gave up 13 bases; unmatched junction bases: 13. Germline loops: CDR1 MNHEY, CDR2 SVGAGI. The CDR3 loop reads CASSYTIPLAGGPQFF. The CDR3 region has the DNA TGTGCCAGCAGTTACACCATACCTTTAGCGGGAGGGCCTCAGTTCTTC.

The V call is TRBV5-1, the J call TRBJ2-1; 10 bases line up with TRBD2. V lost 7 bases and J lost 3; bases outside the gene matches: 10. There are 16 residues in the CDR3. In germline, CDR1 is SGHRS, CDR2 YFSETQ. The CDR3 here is CASGPIAGGVYNEQFF. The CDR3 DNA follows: TGCGCCAGCGGGCCGATAGCGGGAGGAGTCTACAATGAGCAGTTCTTC.